Many counts were recorded for the clone carrying this T cell receptor beta chain. This sample was included in a study of kidney transplant recipient with SARS-CoV-2 infection. TCRdb re-derived calls from the reads in MiXCR, one entry per CDR3 protein. Of some 220,000 distinct CDR3 sequences detected, more than 25% appear once; the ten largest clones hold 7% to 8%. The CDR3 has 13 residues. Trimming took 0 bases from V and 5 from J, leaving 7 bases between them. Germline CDR1 SGHVS, CDR2 FNYEAQ. The J gene is TRBJ1-2, the V gene TRBV7-6; D uncertain. Here the sequenced sample was a blood sample, taken at baseline and between days 110 and 120 from a kidney transplant recipient. This TCR derives from a male patient in his 30s who had COVID-19 and was a kidney transplant recipient. Some T cells may possibly be graft donor cells. CDR3 region: CASSLATSYGYTF. The CDR3 DNA follows: TGTGCCAGCAGCTTAGCGACAAGTTATGGCTACACCTTC.